The rows below give T cell receptor beta chains drawn from one sample of a study of a mutant IDH1 vaccine in newly diagnosed glioma. Profiled with immunoSEQ multiplex PCR; TCRdb holds only in-frame clones, not every one. The sample includes about 30,000 clones, 70% to 85% of them seen just once. Their recognized antigens are unknown. Here the sequenced sample was PBMCs, taken from a glioma patient whose treatment included an IDH1 peptide vaccine. These receptors were collected from a man under 40 with glioma. The CDR3 runs from the conserved cysteine through the conserved F or W. A D gene is named only where the DNA matches it firmly. Only part of the rows carry a size: once, few, many, or a class if the clone is expanded.

>TRBJ1-1|15|once|NA|TRBV5-1
TGCGCCAGCAGCTTGAACCCTGCCGAGAACACTGAAGCTTTCTTT
CASSLNPAENTEAFF
>TRBJ2-3|15|NA|NA|TRBV30
TGTGCCTGGAGTGTCCTAGCGGGACAGGGAGATACGCAGTATTTT
CAWSVLAGQGDTQYF
>TRBJ1-2|14|few|TRBD1|TRBV30
TGTGCCTGGAGTGTAAAACAGGGGAGGATTGGCTACACCTTC
CAWSVKQGRIGYTF
>TRBJ2-1|14|NA|TRBD2|TRBV5-1
TGCGCCAGCAGAAGGACTAGCGGGAGCGATGAGCAGTTCTTC
CASRRTSGSDEQFF
>TRBJ1-6|15|NA|TRBD1|TRBV2
TGTGCCAGCATCACTGGGACAGACTATAATTCACCCCTCCACTTT
CASITGTDYNSPLHF
>TRBJ2-3|16|NA|NA|TRBV5-1
TGCGCCAGCAGCTTGGACGGGGTCGCTAGCACAGATACGCAGTATTTT
CASSLDGVASTDTQYF
>TRBJ2-7|13|NA|TRBD1|TRBV7-9
TGTGCCAGCAGCCCCACAGGGGCCTACGAGCAGTACTTC
CASSPTGAYEQYF
>TRBJ2-2|18|NA|NA|TRBV7-9
TGTGCCAGCAGAAGCCCCCAGGGGAGGACAGGGAACACCGGGGAGCTGTTTTTT
CASRSPQGRTGNTGELFF
>TRBJ2-1|15|few|TRBD1|TRBV9
TGTGCCAGCAGCGTCGACGAGCTAACAGGGGGTGAGCAGTTCTTC
CASSVDELTGGEQFF
>TRBJ1-3|16|NA|NA|TRBV5-1
TGCGCCAGCAGCTTGGAGTTGCTGAGCTCTGGAAACACCATATATTTT
CASSLELLSSGNTIYF